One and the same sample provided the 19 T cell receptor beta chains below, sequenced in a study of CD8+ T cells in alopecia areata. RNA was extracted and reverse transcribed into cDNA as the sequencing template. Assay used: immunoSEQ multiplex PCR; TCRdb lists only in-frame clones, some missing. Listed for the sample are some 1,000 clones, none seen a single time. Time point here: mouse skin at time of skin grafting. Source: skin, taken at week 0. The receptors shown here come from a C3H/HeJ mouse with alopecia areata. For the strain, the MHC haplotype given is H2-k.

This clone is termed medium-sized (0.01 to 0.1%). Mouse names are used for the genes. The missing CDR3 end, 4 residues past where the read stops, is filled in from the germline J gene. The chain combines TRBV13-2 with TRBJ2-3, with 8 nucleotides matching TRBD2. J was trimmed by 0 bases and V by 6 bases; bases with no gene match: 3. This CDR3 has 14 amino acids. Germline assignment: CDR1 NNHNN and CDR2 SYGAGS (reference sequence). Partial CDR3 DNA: TGTGCCAGCGCCGACTGGGGTAGTGCAGAA. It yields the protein CASADWGSAE. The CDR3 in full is CASADWGSAETLYF.

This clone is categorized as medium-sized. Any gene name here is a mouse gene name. The DNA read from the CDR3 is TGTGCCAGCAGACACCGGACAGGGACATATAATTCGCCC. It encodes CASRHRTGTYNSP. The full CDR3 is CASRHRTGTYNSPLYF. The chain has TRBV3 and TRBJ1-6, with 8 bases that match TRBD1. The CDR3 goes on 3 residues after the read ends, and that part is filled in from the germline J gene. TRBJ1-6 is an ORF; its function is uncertain. The CDR3 is made up of 16 amino acids. Germline V gene data show CDR1 as SNHLY and CDR2 as FYNGKV (reference sequence). V lost 6 bases to trimming and J lost 4 bases; unmatched junction nucleotides: 8.

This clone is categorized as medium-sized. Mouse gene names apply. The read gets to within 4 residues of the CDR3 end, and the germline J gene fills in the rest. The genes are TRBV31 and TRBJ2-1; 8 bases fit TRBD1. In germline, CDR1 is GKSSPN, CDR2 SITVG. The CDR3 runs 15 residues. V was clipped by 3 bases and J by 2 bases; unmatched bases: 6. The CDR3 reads CAWSRTGWYYAEQFF. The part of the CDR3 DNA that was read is TGTGCCTGGAGCAGGACAGGGTGGTACTATGCT.

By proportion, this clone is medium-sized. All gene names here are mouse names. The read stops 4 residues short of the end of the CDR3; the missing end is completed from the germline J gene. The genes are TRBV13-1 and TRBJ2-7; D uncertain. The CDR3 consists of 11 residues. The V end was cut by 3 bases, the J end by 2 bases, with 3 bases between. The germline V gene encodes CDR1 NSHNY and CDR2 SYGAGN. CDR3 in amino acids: CASSATYEQYF. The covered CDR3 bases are TGTGCCAGCAGTGCAACCTAT.

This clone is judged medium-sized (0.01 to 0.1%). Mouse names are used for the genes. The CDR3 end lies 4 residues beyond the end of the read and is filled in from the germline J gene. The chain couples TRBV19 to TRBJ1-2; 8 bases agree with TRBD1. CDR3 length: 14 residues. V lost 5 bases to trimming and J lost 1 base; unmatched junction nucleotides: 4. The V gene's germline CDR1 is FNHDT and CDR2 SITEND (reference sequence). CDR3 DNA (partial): TGTGCCAGCAGACCTGACAGGGGAAACTCC. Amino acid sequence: CASRPDRGNS. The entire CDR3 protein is CASRPDRGNSDYTF.

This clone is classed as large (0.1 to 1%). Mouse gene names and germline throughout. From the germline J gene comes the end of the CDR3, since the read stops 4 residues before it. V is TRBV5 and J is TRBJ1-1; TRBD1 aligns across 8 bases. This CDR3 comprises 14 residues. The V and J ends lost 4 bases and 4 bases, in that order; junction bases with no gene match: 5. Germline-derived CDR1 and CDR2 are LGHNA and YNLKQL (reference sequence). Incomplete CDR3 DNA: TGTGCCAGCAGCCTCCTAGGACAGGGCACA. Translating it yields CASSLLGQGT. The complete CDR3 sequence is CASSLLGQGTEVFF.

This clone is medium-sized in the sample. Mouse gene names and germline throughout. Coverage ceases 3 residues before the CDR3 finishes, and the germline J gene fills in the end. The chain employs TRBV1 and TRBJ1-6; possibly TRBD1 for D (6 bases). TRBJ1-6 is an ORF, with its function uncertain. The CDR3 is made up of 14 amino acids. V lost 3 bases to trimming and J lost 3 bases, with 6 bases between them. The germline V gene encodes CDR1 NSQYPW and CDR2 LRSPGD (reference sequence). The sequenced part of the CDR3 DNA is TGCACCTGCAGTGCGGGACACTATAATTCGCCC. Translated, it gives CTCSAGHYNSP. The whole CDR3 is CTCSAGHYNSPLYF.

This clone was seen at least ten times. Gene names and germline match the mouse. CDR3 DNA, as far as it was read: TGTGCCAGCAGTTTCGAGGGGGCGTGGGCT. Protein product: CASSFEGAWA. From start to end, the CDR3 is CASSFEGAWAEQFF. The J gene is TRBJ2-1, the V gene TRBV14; D is possibly TRBD1 (7 bases). The CDR3 end lies 4 residues beyond the end of the read and is filled in from the germline J gene. Germline V CDR1 and CDR2: SGHDT, FRDEAV. This CDR3 has 14 residues.

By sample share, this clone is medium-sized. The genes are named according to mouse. Here the CDR3 reads CASTRQGAGTGQLYF. The part of the CDR3 DNA that was read is TGTGCTAGCACCCGGCAGGGGGCCGGCACCGGG. V usage is TRBV29 and J usage is TRBJ2-2; 8 nucleotides line up with TRBD1. The read is 4 residues too short to cover the CDR3 end, so that end is filled in from the germline J gene. CDR1 and CDR2 from the germline V gene are MSHET and SYDVDS. The CDR3 is made up of 15 amino acids. The V gene end was trimmed by 7 bases and the J gene end by 4 bases; junction bases not matched to a gene: 8.

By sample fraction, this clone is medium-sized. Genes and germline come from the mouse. This CDR3 reads CASSTLTGIYEQYF. The part of the CDR3 DNA that was read is TGTGCCAGCAGTACTTTGACAGGAATCTAT. This chain connects TRBV13-1 to TRBJ2-7; tentatively, D is TRBD1 (6 bases). The read ends 4 residues before the CDR3 terminus; that terminus is restored from the germline J gene. CDR1 and CDR2 (germline): NSHNY, SYGAGN. Trimming cost V 4 bases and J 3 bases, with 14 bases left between them. The CDR3 is 14 residues long.

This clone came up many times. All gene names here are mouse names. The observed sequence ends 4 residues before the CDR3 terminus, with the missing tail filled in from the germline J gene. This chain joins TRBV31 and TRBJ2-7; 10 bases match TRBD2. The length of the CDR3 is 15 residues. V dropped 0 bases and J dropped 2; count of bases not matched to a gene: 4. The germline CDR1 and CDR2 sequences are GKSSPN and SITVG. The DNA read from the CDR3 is TGTGCCTGGAGTCTACTGGGGACTGGGGCCTAT. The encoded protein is CAWSLLGTGAY. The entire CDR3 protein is CAWSLLGTGAYEQYF. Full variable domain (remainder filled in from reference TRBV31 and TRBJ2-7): AQTIHQWPVAEIKAVGSPLSLGCTIKGKSSPNLYWYWQATGGTLQQLFYSITVGQVESVVQLNLSASRPKDDQFILSTEKLLLSHSGFYLCAWSLLGTGAYEQYFGPGTRLTVL.

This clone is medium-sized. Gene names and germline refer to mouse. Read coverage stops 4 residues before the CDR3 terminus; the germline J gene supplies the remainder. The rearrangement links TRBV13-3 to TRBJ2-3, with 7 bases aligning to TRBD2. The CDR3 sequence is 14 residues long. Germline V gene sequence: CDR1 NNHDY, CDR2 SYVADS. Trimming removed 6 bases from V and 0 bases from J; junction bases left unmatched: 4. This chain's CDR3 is CASNLGESAETLYF. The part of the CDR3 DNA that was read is TGTGCCAGCAACCTGGGGGAGAGTGCAGAA.

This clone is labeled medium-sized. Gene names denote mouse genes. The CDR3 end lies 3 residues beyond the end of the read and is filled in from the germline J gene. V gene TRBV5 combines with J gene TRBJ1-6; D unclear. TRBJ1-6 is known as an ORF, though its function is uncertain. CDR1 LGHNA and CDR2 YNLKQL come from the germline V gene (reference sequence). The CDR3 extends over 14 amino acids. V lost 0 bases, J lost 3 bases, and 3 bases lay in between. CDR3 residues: CASSQDSYNSPLYF. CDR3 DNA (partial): TGTGCCAGCAGCCAAGACAGCTATAATTCGCCC.

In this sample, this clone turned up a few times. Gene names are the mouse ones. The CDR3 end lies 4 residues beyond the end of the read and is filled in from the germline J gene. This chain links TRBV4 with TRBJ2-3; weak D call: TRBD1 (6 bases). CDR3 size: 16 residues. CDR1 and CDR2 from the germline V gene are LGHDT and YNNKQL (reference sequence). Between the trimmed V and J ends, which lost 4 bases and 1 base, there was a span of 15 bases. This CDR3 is CASSSRTGSGAETLYF. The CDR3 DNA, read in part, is TGTGCCAGCAGCTCCCGTACAGGGTCCGGTGCAGAA. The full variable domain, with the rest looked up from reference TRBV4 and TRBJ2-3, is ETAVFQTPNYHVTQVGNEVSFNCKQTLGHDTMYWYKQDSKKLLKIMFSYNNKQLIVNETVPRRFSPQSSDKAHLNLRIKSVEPEDSAVYLCASSSRTGSGAETLYFGSGTRLTVL.

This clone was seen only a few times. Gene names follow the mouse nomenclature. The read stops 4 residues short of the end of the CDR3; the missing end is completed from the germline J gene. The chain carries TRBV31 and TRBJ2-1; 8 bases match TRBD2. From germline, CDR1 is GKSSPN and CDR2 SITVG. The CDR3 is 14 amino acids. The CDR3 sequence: CAWSLGAGGAEQFF. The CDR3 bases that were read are TGTGCCTGGAGTCTAGGGGCTGGGGGGGCT. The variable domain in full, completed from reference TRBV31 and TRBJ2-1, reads AQTIHQWPVAEIKAVGSPLSLGCTIKGKSSPNLYWYWQATGGTLQQLFYSITVGQVESVVQLNLSASRPKDDQFILSTEKLLLSHSGFYLCAWSLGAGGAEQFFGPGTRLTVL.

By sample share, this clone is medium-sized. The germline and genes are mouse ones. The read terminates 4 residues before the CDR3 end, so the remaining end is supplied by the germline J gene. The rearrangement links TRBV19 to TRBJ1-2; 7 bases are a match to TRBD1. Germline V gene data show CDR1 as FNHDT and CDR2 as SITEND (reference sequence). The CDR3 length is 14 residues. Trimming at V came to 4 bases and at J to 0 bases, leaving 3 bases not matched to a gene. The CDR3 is CASSPGTANSDYTF. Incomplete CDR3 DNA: TGTGCCAGCAGTCCCGGGACAGCAAACTCC.

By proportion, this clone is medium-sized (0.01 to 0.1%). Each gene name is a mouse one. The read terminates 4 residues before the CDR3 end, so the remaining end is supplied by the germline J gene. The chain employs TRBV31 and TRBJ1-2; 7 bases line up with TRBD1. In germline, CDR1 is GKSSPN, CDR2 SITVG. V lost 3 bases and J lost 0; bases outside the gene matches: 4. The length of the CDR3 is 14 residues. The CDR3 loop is CAWSQDRANSDYTF. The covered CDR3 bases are TGTGCCTGGAGCCAAGACAGGGCAAACTCC.

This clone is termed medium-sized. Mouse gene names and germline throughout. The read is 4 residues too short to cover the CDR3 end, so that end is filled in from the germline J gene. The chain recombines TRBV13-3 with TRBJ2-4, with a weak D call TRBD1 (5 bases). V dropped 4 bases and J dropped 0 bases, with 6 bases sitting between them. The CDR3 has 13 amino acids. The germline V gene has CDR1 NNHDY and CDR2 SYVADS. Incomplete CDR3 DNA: TGTGCCAGCAGTCAGGGAAGTCAAAAC. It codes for CASSQGSQN. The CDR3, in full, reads CASSQGSQNTLYF. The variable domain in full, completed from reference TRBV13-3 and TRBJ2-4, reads EAAVTQSPRSKVAVTGGKVTLSCHQTNNHDYMYWYRQDTGHGLRLIHYSYVADSTEKGDIPDGYKASRPSQENFSLILELASLSQTAVYFCASSQGSQNTLYFGAGTRLSVL.

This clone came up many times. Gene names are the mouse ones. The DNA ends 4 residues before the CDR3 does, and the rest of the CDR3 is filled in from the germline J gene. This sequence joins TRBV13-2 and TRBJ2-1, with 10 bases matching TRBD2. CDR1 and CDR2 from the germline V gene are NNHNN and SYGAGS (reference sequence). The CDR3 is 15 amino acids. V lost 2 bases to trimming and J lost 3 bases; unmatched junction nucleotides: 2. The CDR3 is CASGERTGGYAEQFF. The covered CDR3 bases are TGTGCCAGCGGTGAGCGGACTGGGGGCTATGCT.